These 5 T cell receptor beta chains came from one sample sequenced in a study of siplizumab effects on memory and regulatory T cells. Generated by immunoSEQ multiplex PCR, the TCRdb table keeps only in-frame clones and is missing some. The repertoire holds 97,000 or so clones, with around 90% as singletons. What was sequenced was CD4+ T cells sorted from blood. The receptors here all came from a human donor in good health.

This chain connects TRBV7-9 to TRBJ2-7; tentatively, D is TRBD2 (5 bases). Per germline, CDR1 SEHNR and CDR2 FQNEAQ (reference sequence). CDR3 length: 16 residues. V dropped 2 bases and J dropped 3 bases, with 17 bases sitting between them. The CDR3 sequence is CASSLLVEGAGYEQYF. CDR3 in DNA: TGTGCCAGCAGCTTACTGGTAGAGGGAGCCGGCTACGAGCAGTACTTC.

V is TRBV11-2 and J is TRBJ2-1; 8 nucleotides align to TRBD2. The germline V gene has CDR1 SGHAT and CDR2 FQNNGV. This CDR3 comprises 13 residues. V dropped 5 bases and J dropped 7; count of bases not matched to a gene: 4. In DNA form, the CDR3 reads TGTGCCAGCAGCGTCGGGGGGGGGAATGAGCAGTTCTTC. This codes for CASSVGGGNEQFF.

The chain is built from TRBV29-1 and TRBJ1-2, with a weak D call TRBD1 (5 bases). Trimming removed 5 bases at V and 2 bases at J, with 21 bases between. The CDR3 is 16 amino acids. In germline, CDR1 is SQVTM, CDR2 ANQGSEA. The CDR3 loop is CSVTFGRSWGNYGYTF. The CDR3 coding sequence is TGCAGCGTTACGTTCGGTCGGAGTTGGGGGAACTATGGCTACACCTTC.

The chain recombines TRBV6-5 with TRBJ2-7; 9 bases map to TRBD1. Looked up from germline, CDR1 is MNHEY and CDR2 is SVGAGI. This CDR3 has 15 amino acids. V lost 2 bases to trimming and J lost 4 bases; unmatched junction nucleotides: 6. The CDR3 loop is CASSYAGQGSYEQYF. The DNA for the CDR3 is TGTGCCAGCAGTTACGCAGGACAGGGGTCTTACGAGCAGTACTTC.

V usage is TRBV18 and J usage is TRBJ2-3; 7 bases agree with TRBD2. CDR3 length equals 16 residues. Germline CDR1 is KGHSH and CDR2 is LQKENI. The junction had 5 bases not matched to a gene; V was cut back by 2 bases and J by 0 bases. The CDR3 protein is CASSPGRGSSTDTQYF. CDR3 in DNA: TGTGCCAGCTCACCAGGGAGGGGCTCTAGCACAGATACGCAGTATTTT.